This TCR beta chain was sequenced for a study of shared clonotypes between healthy human individuals. The CDR3 sequence is 14 residues long. Trimming took 2 bases from V and 3 from J, leaving 10 bases between them. Germline V gene data show CDR1 as MNHEY and CDR2 as SMNVEV (reference sequence). The study's findings and limits: The generation probabilities recorded for non-shared clonotypes fell below those of clonotypes shared by all four donors.

A note on this clone: Its antigen is still unknown. Different DNA sequences within this sample yield the same CDR3.

The authors ran the assay at deep level. Produced via immunoSEQ multiplex PCR; TCRdb's table is partial and in-frame only. The sample yields 850,000 to 1,200,000 clones, around 75% seen once. The specimen was memory CD4+ T cells sorted from blood. Regarding subset: CD45RA-negative fraction. The J gene is TRBJ1-1, the V gene TRBV27; D is possibly TRBD1 (5 bases). This receptor was obtained from a man younger than 30 in good health. CDR3 coding DNA: TGTGCCAGCAGTTTAGGAGGGGTCGACACTGAAGCTTTCTTT. It is translated as CASSLGGVDTEAFF.